Listed below are T cell receptor beta chains from one sample, sequenced in a study of T cell responses to AZD1222 COVID-19 vaccine. Only in-frame clones appear in the TCRdb table, and some are missing; sequencing was by immunoSEQ multiplex PCR. Seen here are tens of thousands of clones, approximately 89% observed once, and the top ten hold under 15%. Sequenced material: peripheral blood, taken on day 0 of AZD1222 vaccination. The receptors come from an adult in good health. CDR3s include the opening cysteine and the closing phenylalanine or tryptophan.

V	J	CDR3
TRBV11-2	TRBJ1-1	CASSEDRNTEAFF
TRBV11-2	TRBJ2-5	CASRRIGRGQETQYF
TRBV30	TRBJ2-5	CAWSTGGETQYF
TRBV13	TRBJ1-4	CASSFSPRINEKLFF
TRBV30	TRBJ1-1	CAWSGTHGRGTEAFF
TRBV18	TRBJ2-2	CASSQRTGENTGELFF
TRBV7-8	TRBJ2-5	CASNRRPVPLKETQYF
TRBV11-3	TRBJ2-4	CASSFEGAAQSVAKNIQYF
TRBV6-2/TRBV6-3	TRBJ2-1	CASSRAGAYNEQFF
TRBV7-2	TRBJ1-5	CASSLVGAHQPQHF
TRBV5-5	TRBJ2-1	CASTIGGPNSYNEQFF
TRBV24-1	TRBJ2-3	CATSDPGTSGRTDTQYF
TRBV5-5	TRBJ1-3	CASSLVGSSSGNTIYF
TRBV6-6	TRBJ2-1	CASSLTGGKSSYNEQFF
TRBV5-4	TRBJ2-7	CASSEGQRTYEQYF
TRBV6-2/TRBV6-3	TRBJ1-6	CASSKRPTGFDSPLHF
TRBV19	TRBJ2-1	CASRPYRSNEQFF
TRBV3-1/TRBV3-2	TRBJ2-7	CASSFGTASSYEQYF
TRBV28	TRBJ2-1	CASSLMYNEQFF
TRBV2	TRBJ2-1	CASSEARGVEQFF
TRBV11-3	TRBJ2-6	CASSLSGANVLTF
TRBV12-5	TRBJ2-1	CASGPIISGVRINEQFF
TRBV7-2	TRBJ1-1	CASSPSLLIGGRGTEAFF
TRBV19	TRBJ1-2	CASNPGNNYGYTF
TRBV30	TRBJ1-1	CAWSKYRNTEAFF
TRBV5-4	TRBJ2-7	CASSFPDRDPYEQYF
TRBV6-5	TRBJ1-3	CASSYLQFGNTIYF
TRBV9	TRBJ1-6	CATSPGILNSPLHF
TRBV11-2	TRBJ1-3	CASSPWTAGNTIYF
TRBV7-2	TRBJ2-1	CASSPATSKSYKNEQFF
TRBV6-5	TRBJ2-2	CASSTRDIFTGELFF
TRBV25-1	TRBJ2-3	CASSDQRQSSTDTQYF
TRBV24-1	TRBJ2-5	CATSDFGTQQETQYF
TRBV3-1/TRBV3-2	TRBJ2-3	CASSQWSGKNTDTQYF
TRBV19	TRBJ1-1	CASSINRANTEAFF
TRBV6-5	TRBJ1-1	CASSYLDRGLAEAFF
TRBV6-1	TRBJ1-2	CASSEAGTNYGYTF
TRBV24-1	TRBJ2-1	CATSDLQYNEQFF
TRBV24-1	TRBJ1-5	CATSPGWGSNQPQHF
TRBV5-4	TRBJ1-1	CASSLQATYTEAFF
TRBV19	TRBJ1-4	CASSPRMTATNEKLFF
TRBV28	TRBJ1-1	CASHPSVPRDFKAFF
TRBV6-4	TRBJ2-3	CASSPAAGGIDTQYF
TRBV5-1	TRBJ2-5	CASSAGTSGSQTQYF